The 5 T cell receptor beta chains below were found in one sample sequenced in a study of OX40 agonist ivuxolimab in advanced cancers. Libraries were prepared by immunoSEQ multiplex PCR; TCRdb keeps only in-frame clonotypes and omits some of them. The sample contains about 77,000 clones, 85% to 95% of which appear only once. The specimen was CD4+ or CD8+ T cells sorted from blood, collected in a trial of the OX40 agonist ivuxolimab. These receptors all come from an adult with an advanced solid tumor such as melanoma, head and neck, liver or kidney cancer.

J is TRBJ1-1 and V is TRBV20-1, with D possibly matching TRBD1 (5 bases). Germline-derived CDR1 and CDR2 are DFQATT and SNEGSKA (reference sequence). Deletions cut 6 bases from V and 5 bases from J, with 7 bases between. The CDR3 totals 10 residues. CDR3 region: CSAGGTEAFF. The CDR3 DNA is TGCAGTGCCGGGGGGACTGAAGCTTTCTTT.

This clone was counted a single time. The junction differs from germline at one of its ends, possibly a read error. The chain employs TRBV7-2 and TRBJ2-7; 15 bases match TRBD2. The CDR3 loop spans 19 amino acids. Germline V gives CDR1 SGHTA, CDR2 FQGNSA. The CDR3, as DNA: TGTGCCAGCAGCTTAGTTGGACTAGCGGGAGGGGGTCACGGCTACCAGCAGTACTTC. Translated, it gives CASSLVGLAGGGHGYQQYF.

The genes are TRBV27 and TRBJ2-7; 8 bases are a match to TRBD1. The CDR3 is made up of 18 amino acids. Unmatched junction bases numbered 11, after V lost 1 base and J lost 0 bases. Germline values: CDR1 MNHEY, CDR2 SMNVEV (reference sequence). Here the CDR3 DNA reads TGTGCCAGCAGTTTATATGGGACAGGCTCAATTACCTCCTACGAGCAGTACTTC. As protein: CASSLYGTGSITSYEQYF.

The V call is TRBV7-9, the J call TRBJ1-2, with a weak D call TRBD1 (5 bases). The CDR3 extends over 15 amino acids. Germline loops: CDR1 SEHNR, CDR2 FQNEAQ (reference sequence). Trimming left V 5 bases short and J 6 bases short, with 19 bases between. The CDR3 DNA is TGTGCCAGCAGCCTACCGATGGGGGACGTGCATGGCTACACCTTC. Protein: CASSLPMGDVHGYTF.

The gene calls are TRBV12-2 and TRBJ2-5; TRBD2, the D gene given by the table, was not confirmed from the DNA. TRBV12-2 is a listed pseudogene. The CDR3 loop spans 13 amino acids. The DNA for the CDR3 is TGTGCAAGTCGCTTAGACCCTAGAAAGACCCAGTACTTC. It translates to CASRLDPRKTQYF.